This T cell receptor (beta chain) was sequenced during a study of blood T cell repertoires in COVID-19. The CDR3 is 15 residues long. V lost 2 bases and J 3 bases, leaving 16 bases between the germline ends. The germline V gene has CDR1 GTSNPN and CDR2 SVGIG (reference sequence). Measured with immunoSEQ multiplex PCR; TCRdb has only the in-frame clones, and not every one. The sample shows some 200,000 clones, around four fifths of them seen only once. This sequence was found in a man aged 35-49 years who had recovered from COVID-19. The source material was PBMCs or T cells enriched from blood (not recorded which). This chain links TRBV30 with TRBJ1-1; D perhaps matches TRBD1 (5 bases). The CDR3 DNA is TGTGCCTGGAGTACGGGGGAGGGTTTTGACACTGAAGCTTTCTTT. It specifies CAWSTGEGFDTEAFF.